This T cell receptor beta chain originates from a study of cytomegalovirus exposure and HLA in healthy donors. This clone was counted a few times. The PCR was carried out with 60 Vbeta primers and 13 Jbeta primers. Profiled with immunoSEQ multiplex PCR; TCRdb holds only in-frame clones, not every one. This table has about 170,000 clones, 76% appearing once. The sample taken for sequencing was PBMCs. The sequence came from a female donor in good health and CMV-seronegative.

CDR3 nucleotide sequence: TGTGCCAGCAGCCAGCAGGTGCAACGGACTGAAGCTTTCTTT. Translated, it gives CASSQQVQRTEAFF. The chain has TRBV7-9 and TRBJ1-1; D not certain. Trimming removed 5 bases at V and 5 bases at J, with 15 bases between. Germline V gene sequence: CDR1 SEHNR, CDR2 FQNEAQ (reference sequence). The CDR3 loop spans 14 amino acids.